The entry below gives a single TCR beta chain sequence along with its context. This record belongs to a study of blood T cell repertoires in COVID-19. At the level of the study: Specimens from acute and convalescent COVID-19 originated in the United States, Italy and Spain. Sources were T cells, B-cell-depleted T cells, or PBMCs; the material itself was cDNA or gDNA.

Under the authors' procedure: Reference gene primer amplification gave nucleated cell count estimates. Here immunoSEQ multiplex PCR was the method, and the copy in TCRdb shows in-frame clones only, minus some. V and J calls and clone size come straight from that table; D and trimming were deduced from the DNA. The table shows roughly 250,000 clones, with about 80% occurring only once. CDR1 is LNHDA, CDR2 SQIVND, per germline (reference sequence). V lost 2 bases to trimming and J lost 0 bases, with 14 bases between them. The CDR3 length is 16 residues. The origin of this receptor is a woman aged 45 to 65 with acute or convalescent COVID-19. The sample consisted of peripheral blood. J is TRBJ2-7 and V is TRBV19; D is unresolved. DNA of the CDR3: TGTGCCAGTAGTATACGTGCCACGCCGGGCTCCTACGAGCAGTACTTC. This translates into CASSIRATPGSYEQYF. The full variable domain, in which reference TRBV19 and TRBJ2-7 provide the parts outside the CDR3, is DGGITQSPKYLFRKEGQNVTLSCEQNLNHDAMYWYRQDPGQGLRLIYYSQIVNDFQKGDIAEGYSVSREKKESFPLTVTSAQKNPTAFYLCASSIRATPGSYEQYFGPGTRLTVT.